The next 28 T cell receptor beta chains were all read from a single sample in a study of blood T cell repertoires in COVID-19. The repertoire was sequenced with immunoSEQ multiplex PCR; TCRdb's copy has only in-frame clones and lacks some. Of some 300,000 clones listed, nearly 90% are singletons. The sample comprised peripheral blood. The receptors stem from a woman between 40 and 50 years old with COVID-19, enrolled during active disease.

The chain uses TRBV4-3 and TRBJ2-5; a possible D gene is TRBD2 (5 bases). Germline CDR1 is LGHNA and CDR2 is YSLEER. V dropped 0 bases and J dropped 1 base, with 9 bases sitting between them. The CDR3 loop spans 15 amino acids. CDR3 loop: CASSQDRRGQETQYF. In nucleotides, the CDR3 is TGCGCCAGCAGCCAAGATAGACGGGGCCAAGAGACCCAGTACTTC.

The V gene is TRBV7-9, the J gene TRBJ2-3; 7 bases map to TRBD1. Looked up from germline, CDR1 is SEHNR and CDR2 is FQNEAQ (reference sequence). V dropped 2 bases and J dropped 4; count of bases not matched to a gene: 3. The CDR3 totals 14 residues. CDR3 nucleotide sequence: TGTGCCAGCAGCTTAACAGGGGAGCCAGATACGCAGTATTTT. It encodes CASSLTGEPDTQYF.

CDR3 in DNA: TGTGCCAGCAGAGGACTAGATTACGGTAACAATGAGCAGTTCTTC. Translated: CASRGLDYGNNEQFF. The chain combines TRBV27 with TRBJ2-1, with TRBD2 identical over 7 bases. The CDR3 is 15 amino acids. With 6 bases clipped from V and 5 bases from J, the junction kept 10 bases outside the gene matches. In germline, CDR1 is MNHEY, CDR2 SMNVEV (reference sequence).

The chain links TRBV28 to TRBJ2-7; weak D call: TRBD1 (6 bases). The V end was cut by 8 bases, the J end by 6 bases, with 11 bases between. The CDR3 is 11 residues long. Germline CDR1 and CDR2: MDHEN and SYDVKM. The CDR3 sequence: CASPRGGEQYF. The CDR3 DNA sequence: TGTGCCAGCCCCCGAGGGGGCGAGCAGTACTTC.

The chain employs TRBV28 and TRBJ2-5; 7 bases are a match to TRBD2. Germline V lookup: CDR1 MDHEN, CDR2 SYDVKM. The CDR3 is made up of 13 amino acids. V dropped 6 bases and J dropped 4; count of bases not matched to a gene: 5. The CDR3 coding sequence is TGTGCCAGCAGGTATAGCGGGCGAGAGACCCAGTACTTC. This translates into CASRYSGRETQYF.

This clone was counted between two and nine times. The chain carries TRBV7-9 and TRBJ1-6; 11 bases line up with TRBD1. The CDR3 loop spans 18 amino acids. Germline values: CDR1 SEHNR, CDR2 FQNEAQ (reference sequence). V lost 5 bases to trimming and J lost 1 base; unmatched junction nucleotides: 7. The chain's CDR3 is CASSLGQGDLSYNSPLHF. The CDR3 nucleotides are TGTGCCAGCAGCCTGGGACAGGGGGACCTTTCCTATAATTCACCCCTCCACTTT.

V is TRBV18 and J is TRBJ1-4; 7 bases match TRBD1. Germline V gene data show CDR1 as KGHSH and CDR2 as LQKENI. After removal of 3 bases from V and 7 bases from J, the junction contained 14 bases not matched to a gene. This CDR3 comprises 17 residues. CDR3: CASSPRQGRRSGEKLFF. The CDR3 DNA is TGTGCCAGCTCACCCCGACAGGGAAGGCGAAGTGGTGAAAAACTGTTTTTT.

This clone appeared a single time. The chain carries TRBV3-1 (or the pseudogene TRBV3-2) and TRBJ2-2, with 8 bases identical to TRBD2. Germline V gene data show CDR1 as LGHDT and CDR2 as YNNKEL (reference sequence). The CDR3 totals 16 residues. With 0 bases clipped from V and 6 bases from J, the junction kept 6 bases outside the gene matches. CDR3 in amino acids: CASSQDAISGAGELFF. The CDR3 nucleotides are TGTGCCAGCAGCCAAGACGCCATTAGCGGGGCCGGGGAGCTGTTTTTT.

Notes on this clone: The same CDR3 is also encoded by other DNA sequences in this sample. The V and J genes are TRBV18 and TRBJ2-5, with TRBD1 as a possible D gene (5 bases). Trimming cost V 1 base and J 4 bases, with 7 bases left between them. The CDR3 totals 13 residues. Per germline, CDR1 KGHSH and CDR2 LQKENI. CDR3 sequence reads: CASSPLQGETQYF. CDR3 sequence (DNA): TGTGCCAGCTCACCACTCCAGGGAGAGACCCAGTACTTC.

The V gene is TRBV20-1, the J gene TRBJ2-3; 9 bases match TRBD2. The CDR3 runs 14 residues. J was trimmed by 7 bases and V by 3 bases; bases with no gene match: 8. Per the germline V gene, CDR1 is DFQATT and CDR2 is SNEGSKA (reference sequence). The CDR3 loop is CSASNSGRSHTQYF. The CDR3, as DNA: TGCAGTGCTAGTAACAGCGGGAGGAGTCATACGCAGTATTTT.

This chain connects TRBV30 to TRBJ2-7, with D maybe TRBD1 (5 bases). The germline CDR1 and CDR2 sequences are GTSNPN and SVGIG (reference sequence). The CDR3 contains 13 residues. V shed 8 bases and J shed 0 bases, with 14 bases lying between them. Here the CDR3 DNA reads TGTGCCCTTAGGGGCTTCAGCTCCTACGAGCAGTACTTC. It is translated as CALRGFSSYEQYF.

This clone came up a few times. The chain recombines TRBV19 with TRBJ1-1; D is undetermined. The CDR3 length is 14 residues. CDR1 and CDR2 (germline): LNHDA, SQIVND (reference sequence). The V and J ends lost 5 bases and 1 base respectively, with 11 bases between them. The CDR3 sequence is CASSLGRENTEAFF. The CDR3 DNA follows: TGTGCCAGTAGTTTGGGCAGAGAGAACACTGAAGCTTTCTTT.

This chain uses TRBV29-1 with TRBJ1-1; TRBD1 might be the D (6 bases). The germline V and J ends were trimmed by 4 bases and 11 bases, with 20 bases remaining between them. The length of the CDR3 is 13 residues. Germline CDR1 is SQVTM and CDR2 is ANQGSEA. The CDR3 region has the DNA TGCAGCGTTGGGGGGGGCGCCGGGAAAATTGCTTTCTTT. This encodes CSVGGGAGKIAFF.

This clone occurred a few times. DNA for the CDR3: TGTGCCAGCAGCTTCTGGACTAGCGGGTCTTACAATGAGCAGTTCTTC. Its protein product is CASSFWTSGSYNEQFF. This sequence joins TRBV5-5 and TRBJ2-1; 11 bases are shared with TRBD2. The germline CDR1 and CDR2 sequences are SGHKS and YYEKEE (reference sequence). The V and J ends lost 2 bases and 4 bases, in that order; junction bases with no gene match: 5. The CDR3 has 16 amino acids.

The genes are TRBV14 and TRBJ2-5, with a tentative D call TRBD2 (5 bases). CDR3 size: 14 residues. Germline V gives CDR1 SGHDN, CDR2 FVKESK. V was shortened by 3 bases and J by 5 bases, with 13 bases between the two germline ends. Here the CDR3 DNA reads TGTGCCAGCAGCCATTATCGGGGTCCGGAGACCCAGTACTTC. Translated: CASSHYRGPETQYF.

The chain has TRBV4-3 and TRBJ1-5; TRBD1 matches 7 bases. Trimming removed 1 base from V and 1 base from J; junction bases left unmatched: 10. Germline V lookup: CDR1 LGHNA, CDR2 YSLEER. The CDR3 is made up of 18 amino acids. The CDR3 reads CASSQVLGTTGSNQPQHF. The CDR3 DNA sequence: TGCGCCAGCAGCCAAGTGTTGGGAACGACAGGGAGCAATCAGCCCCAGCATTTT.

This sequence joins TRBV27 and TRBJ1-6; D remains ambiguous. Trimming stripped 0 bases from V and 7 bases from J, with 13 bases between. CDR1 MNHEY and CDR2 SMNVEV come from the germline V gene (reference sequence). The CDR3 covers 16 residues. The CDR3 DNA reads TGTGCCAGCAGTTTATCGAGCGTTGTTGCAAATTCACCCCTCCACTTT. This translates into CASSLSSVVANSPLHF.

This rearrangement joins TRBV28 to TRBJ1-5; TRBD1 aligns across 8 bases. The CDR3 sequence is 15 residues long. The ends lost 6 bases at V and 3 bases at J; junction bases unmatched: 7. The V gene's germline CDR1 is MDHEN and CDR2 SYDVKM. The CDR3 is CASRGPTGVNQPQHF. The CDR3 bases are TGTGCCAGCAGGGGGCCGACAGGGGTCAATCAGCCCCAGCATTTT.

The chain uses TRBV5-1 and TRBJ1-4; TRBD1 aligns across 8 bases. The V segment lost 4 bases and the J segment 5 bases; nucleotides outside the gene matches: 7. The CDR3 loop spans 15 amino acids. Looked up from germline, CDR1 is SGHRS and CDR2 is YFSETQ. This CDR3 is CASSHGTGKNEKLFF. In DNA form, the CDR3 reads TGCGCCAGCAGCCACGGGACAGGAAAAAATGAAAAACTGTTTTTT.

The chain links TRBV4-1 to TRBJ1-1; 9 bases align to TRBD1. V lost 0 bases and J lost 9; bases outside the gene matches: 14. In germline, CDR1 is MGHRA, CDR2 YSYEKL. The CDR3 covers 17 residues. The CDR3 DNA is TGCGCCAGCAGCCAAGAGCAGACAGGGGGAAGATCTTTGCAAGCTTTCTTT. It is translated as CASSQEQTGGRSLQAFF.

The CDR3 loop is CASSFERLTAFF. The CDR3 DNA sequence: TGTGCCAGCAGCTTTGAGCGCCTAACGGCTTTCTTT. The J gene is TRBJ1-1, the V gene TRBV11-2; unclear D gene. CDR1 and CDR2 from the germline V gene are SGHAT and FQNNGV. Trimming shortened V by 3 bases and J by 11 bases, and 13 bases separated the two germline ends. The CDR3 covers 12 residues.

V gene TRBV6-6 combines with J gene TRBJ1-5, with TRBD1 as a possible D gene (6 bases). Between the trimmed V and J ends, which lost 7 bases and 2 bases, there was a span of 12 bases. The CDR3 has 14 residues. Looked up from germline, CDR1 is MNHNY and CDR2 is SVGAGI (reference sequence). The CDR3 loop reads CASKDSGGNQPQHF. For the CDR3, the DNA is TGTGCCAGCAAAGACTCAGGGGGCAATCAGCCCCAGCATTTT.

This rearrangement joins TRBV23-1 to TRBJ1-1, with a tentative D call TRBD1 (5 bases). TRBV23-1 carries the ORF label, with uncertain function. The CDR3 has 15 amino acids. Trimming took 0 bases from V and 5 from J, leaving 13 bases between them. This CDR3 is CASSQSGGEQTEAFF. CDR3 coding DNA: TGCGCCAGCAGTCAATCGGGAGGGGAACAAACTGAAGCTTTCTTT.

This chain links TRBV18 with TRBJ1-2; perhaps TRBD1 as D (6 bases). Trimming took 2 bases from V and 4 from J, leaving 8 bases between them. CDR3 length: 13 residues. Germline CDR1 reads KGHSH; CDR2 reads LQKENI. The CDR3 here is CASSPGGAYGYTF. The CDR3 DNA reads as TGTGCCAGCTCACCAGGGGGGGCCTATGGCTACACCTTC.

Here the CDR3 DNA reads TGCAGCGTTGCCCAGGGCAGGGGAAGTAGCGAGCAGTACTTC. It encodes CSVAQGRGSSEQYF. The chain uses TRBV29-1 and TRBJ2-7, with D maybe TRBD1 (6 bases). The ends were cut back, 4 bases at V and 6 bases at J, with 19 bases in the middle. CDR1 and CDR2 from the germline V gene are SQVTM and ANQGSEA. CDR3 length: 14 amino acids.

The CDR3 DNA sequence: TGTGCCAGCCTCCTGACAGGGGCCAGTGAAGCTTTCTTT. It yields the protein CASLLTGASEAFF. J is TRBJ1-1 and V is TRBV2; 8 nucleotides agree with TRBD1. CDR3 size: 13 residues. V lost 8 bases, J lost 7 bases, and 9 bases stayed unmatched. The germline V gene encodes CDR1 SNHLY and CDR2 FYNNEI.

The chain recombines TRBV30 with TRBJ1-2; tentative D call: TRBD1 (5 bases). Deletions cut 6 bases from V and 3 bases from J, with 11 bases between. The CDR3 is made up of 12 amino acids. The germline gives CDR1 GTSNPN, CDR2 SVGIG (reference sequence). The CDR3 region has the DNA TGTGCCTGCTCCGACAGTCACTATGGCTACACCTTC. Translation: CACSDSHYGYTF.

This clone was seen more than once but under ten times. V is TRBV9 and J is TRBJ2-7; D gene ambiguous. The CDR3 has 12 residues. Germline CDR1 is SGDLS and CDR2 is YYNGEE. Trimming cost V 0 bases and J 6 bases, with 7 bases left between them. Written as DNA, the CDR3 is TGTGCCAGCAGCGTAGTGGGCGTCGAGCAGTACTTC. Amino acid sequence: CASSVVGVEQYF.